The 20 T cell receptor beta chains reported below all come from one sample, sequenced in a study of beta chain features in type 1 diabetes listed by TCRdb under 2018. To prepare the library, the immunoSEQ multiplex PCR assay was applied. The entire isolated RNA was reverse transcribed using the High Capacity cDNA Reverse Transcription Kit, and thus expressed TCRB transcripts were sequenced. TCRdb took over this immuneACCESS table, retaining in-frame rearrangements with V and J assigned. Such tables are incomplete; in checked studies, under half of the missing clones stem from an unresolved V gene, and the remainder is unexplained. The sample table holds some 270,000 clones, of which 11% to 15% were seen once. More than 0.025% of the sample belongs to the ten largest clones. Sequencing was performed on naive CD4+ T cells from blood. The cell subset or site label, read with the paper, signifies: true naive CD4+ T cells. These receptors all stem from a middle-aged woman in good health.

This clone has just a few counts. Germline is not matched at one junction end, which may reflect a read error. This chain uses TRBV7-7 with TRBJ2-1, with TRBD2 matching 9 bases. The CDR3 covers 16 residues. Per the germline V gene, CDR1 is SSHAT and CDR2 is FNYEAQ (reference sequence). The CDR3 DNA is TGTGCTAGCAGCTTAGGTCCAGCGGGGGGTCCCGATGAGCAGTTCTTC. This codes for CASSLGPAGGPDEQFF.

There are a few counts of this clone. The V gene is TRBV5-4, the J gene TRBJ2-1, with 11 bases that match TRBD2. The V gene's germline CDR1 is SGHNT and CDR2 YYREEE (reference sequence). With 2 bases clipped from V and 7 bases from J, the junction kept 11 bases outside the gene matches. The CDR3 loop spans 17 amino acids. The CDR3 here is CASSFLGFSGGGNEQFF. The CDR3 bases are TGTGCCAGCAGCTTTTTAGGGTTTAGCGGGGGGGGTAATGAGCAGTTCTTC.

The rearrangement joins TRBV5-1 to TRBJ1-1; 7 bases map to TRBD1. Germline CDR1 SGHRS, CDR2 YFSETQ. The CDR3 is 16 amino acids. V shed 2 bases, J shed 0 bases, and the junction held 7 bases outside the gene matches. The CDR3 sequence is CASSFRGVGLNTEAFF. Written as DNA, the CDR3 is TGCGCCAGCAGCTTCAGGGGGGTGGGCCTGAACACTGAAGCTTTCTTT.

This chain uses TRBV4-1 with TRBJ1-2, with D unresolved. Trimming left V 0 bases short and J 4 bases short, with 12 bases between. The CDR3 runs to 15 residues. Germline V gene lookup returns CDR1 MGHRA and CDR2 YSYEKL. CDR3 protein: CASSQDFSAGYGYTF. The CDR3 DNA reads TGCGCCAGCAGCCAAGACTTTTCTGCCGGCTATGGCTACACCTTC.

This clone appeared a few times. The chain carries TRBV5-1 and TRBJ2-7, with TRBD2 identical over 12 bases. Losses at the gene ends were 2 bases for V and 1 base for J; bases not matched to a gene: 4. CDR3 length: 16 amino acids. Germline CDR1 reads SGHRS; CDR2 reads YFSETQ. The CDR3 coding sequence is TGCGCCAGCAGCTTCACCCTAGCGGGGGGGTCCTACGAGCAGTACTTC. Its protein product is CASSFTLAGGSYEQYF.

The sample holds a few counts of this clone. This chain connects TRBV10-1 to TRBJ2-5, with 7 bases aligning to TRBD1. The germline CDR1 and CDR2 sequences are WNHNN and SYGVQD (reference sequence). The CDR3 runs 13 residues. Losses at the gene ends were 3 bases for V and 2 bases for J; bases not matched to a gene: 0. CDR3: CASSDRGQETQYF. CDR3 coding DNA: TGCGCCAGCAGTGACAGGGGGCAAGAGACCCAGTACTTC.

This clone was seen more than once but under ten times. The V and J genes are TRBV5-4 and TRBJ1-3, with 9 bases lining up with TRBD1. CDR3 length: 14 residues. The germline gives CDR1 SGHNT, CDR2 YYREEE (reference sequence). The V gene end was trimmed by 3 bases and the J gene end by 4 bases; junction bases not matched to a gene: 2. The CDR3 nucleotides are TGTGCCAGCAGCTCGGGACAGGGAGGAAACACCATATATTTT. Its translation is CASSSGQGGNTIYF. Complete variable domain (other parts from reference TRBV5-4 and TRBJ1-3): ETGVTQSPTHLIKTRGQQVTLRCSSQSGHNTVSWYQQALGQGPQFIFQYYREEENGRGNFPPRFSGLQFPNYSSELNVNALELDDSALYLCASSSGQGGNTIYFGEGSWLTVV.

CDR3 DNA sequence: TGCGCCAGCAGCCCACAAACAGGGGGCTACACCTTC. Translating gives CASSPQTGGYTF. This chain joins TRBV4-1 and TRBJ1-2; D possibly corresponds to TRBD1 (6 bases). V was shortened by 4 bases and J by 8 bases, with 11 bases between the two germline ends. CDR3 length equals 12 residues. Germline V lookup: CDR1 MGHRA, CDR2 YSYEKL.

Points on this clone: This specimen includes other DNA sequences encoding the same CDR3. The chain carries TRBV7-9 and TRBJ2-1, with D perhaps matching TRBD1 (6 bases). With 2 bases removed from V and 0 bases from J, the gap between germline ends came to 8 bases. This CDR3 region has 15 residues. Looked up from germline, CDR1 is SEHNR and CDR2 is FQNEAQ (reference sequence). CDR3 coding DNA: TGTGCCAGCAGCTTAAGGGGGAGCTCCTACAATGAGCAGTTCTTC. Protein sequence: CASSLRGSSYNEQFF.

V is TRBV13 and J is TRBJ1-1; the D is unclear. V shed 5 bases and J shed 4 bases, with 17 bases lying between them. The CDR3 has 15 amino acids. Per germline, CDR1 PRHDT and CDR2 FYEKMQ (reference sequence). For the CDR3, the DNA is TGTGCCAGCAGCCTTTACGGAGGCGGGAGCACTGAAGCTTTCTTT. Amino acid sequence: CASSLYGGGSTEAFF.

This clone has only a few counts. This rearrangement joins TRBV14 to TRBJ2-2; a possible D gene is TRBD2 (6 bases). Germline CDR1 and CDR2: SGHDN and FVKESK. This CDR3 spans 14 amino acids. Trimming removed 2 bases at V and 4 bases at J, with 8 bases between. CDR3 nucleotides: TGTGCCAGCAGCCAATTGGGGGGCACCGGGGAGCTGTTTTTT. This sequence encodes CASSQLGGTGELFF.

The V call is TRBV27, the J call TRBJ2-3; TRBD1 matches 8 bases. CDR1 and CDR2 (germline): MNHEY, SMNVEV (reference sequence). This CDR3 spans 17 amino acids. The J segment lost 4 bases and the V segment lost 4 bases, leaving 13 bases of the junction unmatched. The CDR3 DNA reads as TGTGCCAGCAGTTCAGTGGGCCAGGGGGCGCGCGCAGATACGCAGTATTTT. Protein: CASSSVGQGARADTQYF.

This CDR3 reads CATQDRLMNTEAFF. The CDR3 bases are TGTGCCACTCAGGACAGACTCATGAACACTGAAGCTTTCTTT. This chain connects TRBV2 to TRBJ1-1; the D gene is possibly TRBD1 (6 bases). Trimming left V 10 bases short and J 0 bases short, with 15 bases between. Germline assignment: CDR1 SNHLY and CDR2 FYNNEI. This CDR3 region has 14 residues. The full variable domain, in which reference TRBV2 and TRBJ1-1 provide the parts outside the CDR3, is EPEVTQTPSHQVTQMGQEVILRCVPISNHLYFYWYRQILGQKVEFLVSFYNNEISEKSEIFDDQFSVERPDGSNFTLKIRSTKLEDSAMYFCATQDRLMNTEAFFGQGTRLTVV.

The J gene is TRBJ1-1, the V gene TRBV7-2; TRBD1 aligns across 7 bases. The ends lost 4 bases at V and 5 bases at J; junction bases unmatched: 4. This CDR3 spans 13 amino acids. In germline, CDR1 is SGHTA, CDR2 FQGNSA. CDR3 in DNA: TGTGCCAGCAGCTCGACAGGGCCTACTGAAGCTTTCTTT. This encodes CASSSTGPTEAFF.

This clone appeared a few times. This chain connects TRBV18 to TRBJ1-1; maybe TRBD1 (5 bases). This CDR3 is built from 13 residues. The V end lost 10 bases, the J end lost 1 base, and 13 bases lay between the germline ends. Germline V gives CDR1 KGHSH, CDR2 LQKENI. CDR3 region: CATTGFENTEAFF. The CDR3 nucleotides read TGTGCCACTACAGGATTCGAGAACACTGAAGCTTTCTTT.

This chain links TRBV10-3 with TRBJ2-7; 7 bases line up with TRBD1. The CDR3 contains 15 residues. V was clipped by 0 bases and J by 3 bases; unmatched bases: 5. Per the germline V gene, CDR1 is ENHRY and CDR2 is SYGVKD. The DNA for the CDR3 is TGTGCCATCAGTGAGTCGAGGGGGCAGGGCTACGAGCAGTACTTC. Translated: CAISESRGQGYEQYF.

This chain links TRBV4-1 with TRBJ2-1, with 7 bases fitting TRBD1. This CDR3 has 14 residues. Germline-derived CDR1 and CDR2 are MGHRA and YSYEKL. V shed 6 bases and J 4 bases; nucleotides not matched to a gene: 6. The CDR3 region has the DNA TGCGCCAGCAGTCGGGACAGCCTATACAATGAGCAGTTCTTC. Translated, it gives CASSRDSLYNEQFF.

CDR3 bases: TGTGCCAGCAGAGATAGCGGGGGGGCAGTATATACGCAGTATTTT. Its protein product is CASRDSGGAVYTQYF. This chain connects TRBV6-4 to TRBJ2-3, with 11 bases identical to TRBD2. The V and J ends lost 6 bases and 7 bases, in that order; junction bases with no gene match: 9. From germline, CDR1 is MRHNA and CDR2 SNTAGT. CDR3 size: 15 residues.

This clone appeared a few times. The rearrangement links TRBV21-1 to TRBJ2-7; the table names TRBD2, a call not compared with the DNA. TRBV21-1 is deemed a pseudogene. The CDR3 has 14 amino acids. The CDR3 DNA reads TGTGCCAGCAGCAAAGGCGGCCCCGAGGACGAGCAGTACTTC. This sequence encodes CASSKGGPEDEQYF.

There are a few counts of this clone. This rearrangement joins TRBV19 to TRBJ2-3; D perhaps matches TRBD1 (6 bases). Trimming left V 3 bases short and J 0 bases short, with 10 bases between. This CDR3 contains 15 residues. Germline-derived CDR1 and CDR2 are LNHDA and SQIVND (reference sequence). In DNA form, the CDR3 reads TGTGCCAGTAGTATGTTGGGGGCGAGCACAGATACGCAGTATTTT. It yields the protein CASSMLGASTDTQYF.